This entry describes one T cell receptor beta chain. A read error is likely, as this CDR3 ends without the conserved phenylalanine or tryptophan. Germline CDR1 is MNHEY and CDR2 is SVGEGT. Trimming pared 4 bases from V and 3 bases from J, leaving 24 bases between. The CDR3 spans 18 residues. TCRbeta libraries were built with three rounds of nested PCR, modified from ARM-PCR. TCRdb processed the multiplex PCR reads anew with MiXCR; each CDR3 protein has one entry. The sample contains 85,000 to 130,000 distinct CDR3 sequences, about 60% of which appear only once. RNA was extracted from bulk tissue without any cell sorting. Distant lung tissue was collected more than 3 cm away from the tumor edge. Newly diagnosed lung cancer patients had thoracic surgery in China, August–late 2014, without prior chemotherapy. The entry originates in a study of tumor and adjacent non-tumor tissue in lung cancer. Study in general: There were fewer than 15 adenocarcinoma, a couple of squamous cell carcinoma and 1 small cell lung cancer cases. Samples averaged roughly 4 million productive TCRbeta reads each.

The sequenced sample consisted of distant non-tumor lung tissue. The receptor's source is a man aged 30-40 years with non-small cell lung cancer. The V call is TRBV6-2 or TRBV6-3, the J call TRBJ2-5; D may be TRBD2 (6 bases). This CDR3 reads CASSFPVFQRVGKETQYL. The CDR3 DNA reads TGTGCCAGCAGTTTTCCAGTCTTTCAGCGGGTTGGGAAAGAGACCCAGTACCTC.